The 23 T cell receptor beta chains presented below share a single source sample, sequenced in a study of Graves' ophthalmopathy and Graves' hyperthyroidism. The study amplified TCR beta CDR3 regions using RNA transcripts. The workflow started with a first-round RT-PCR run with HTBI primers and then moved on to a second-round multiplex PCR. TCRdb itself ran the multiplex PCR reads through MiXCR, one entry per CDR3 protein. The data hold about 380,000 distinct CDR3 sequences, with 15% observed a single time. The source material was peripheral blood. These receptors all come from a woman aged 18-30 years with stable Graves' hyperthyroidism.

The sample holds many counts of this clonotype. This chain links TRBV6-2 or TRBV6-3 with TRBJ1-2, with 7 bases aligning to TRBD1. Germline V gives CDR1 MNHEY, CDR2 SVGEGT. The CDR3 runs to 14 residues. V trimming: 6 bases; J trimming: 8 bases; junction bases outside the gene matches: 12. CDR3 protein: CASRRDSREGGYTF. DNA of the CDR3: TGTGCCAGCAGGCGGGACAGCCGGGAGGGCGGCTACACCTTC.

This chain links TRBV3-1 with TRBJ1-6; D gene ambiguous. Germline CDR1 is LGHDT and CDR2 is YNNKEL (reference sequence). The V end lost 0 bases, the J end lost 6 bases, and 6 bases lay between the germline ends. The CDR3 has 14 amino acids. CDR3 DNA: TGTGCCAGCAGCCAAGATCAGGCTAATTCACCCCTCCACTTT. Translated, it gives CASSQDQANSPLHF.

Ten or more counts support this clonotype. This chain connects TRBV4-2 to TRBJ1-6; 7 bases line up with TRBD1. The CDR3 spans 15 residues. V was clipped by 5 bases and J by 4 bases; unmatched bases: 5. Germline V lookup: CDR1 LGHNA, CDR2 YNFKEQ. CDR3 in DNA: TGTGCCAGCAGCGCAGGGACAGCGTATAATTCACCCCTCCACTTT. Its translation: CASSAGTAYNSPLHF.

This clonotype occurred many times. V usage is TRBV19 and J usage is TRBJ1-1, with D maybe TRBD1 (5 bases). The CDR3 contains 18 residues. With 3 bases removed from V and 1 base from J, the gap between germline ends came to 21 bases. From germline, CDR1 is LNHDA and CDR2 SQIVND (reference sequence). The CDR3 sequence: CASSMEWQEGDRNTEAFF. The CDR3 DNA reads TGTGCCAGTAGTATGGAATGGCAGGAAGGGGATCGGAACACTGAAGCTTTCTTT.

The table lists this clonotype with many counts. The chain is built from TRBV9 and TRBJ1-6, with unresolved D. Trimming stripped 0 bases from V and 6 bases from J, with 10 bases between. The germline CDR1 and CDR2 sequences are SGDLS and YYNGEE. CDR3 length: 15 amino acids. CDR3 sequence (DNA): TGTGCCAGCAGCGTAGACCGCGGCGTTAATTCACCCCTCCACTTT. Translating gives CASSVDRGVNSPLHF. The full variable domain, in which reference TRBV9 and TRBJ1-6 provide the parts outside the CDR3, is DSGVTQTPKHLITATGQRVTLRCSPRSGDLSVYWYQQSLDQGLQFLIQYYNGEERAKGNILERFSAQQFPDLHSELNLSSLELGDSALYFCASSVDRGVNSPLHFGNGTRLTVT.

The V gene is TRBV4-1, the J gene TRBJ1-1; possibly TRBD1 for D (5 bases). Germline lookup yields CDR1 MGHRA and CDR2 YSYEKL. V dropped 6 bases and J dropped 5 bases, with 28 bases sitting between them. The CDR3 spans 18 residues. CDR3 DNA sequence: TGCGCCAGCAGGGAACTTGTACGCCCGGGACGCCTCTCGACTGAAGCTTTCTTT. Encoded protein: CASRELVRPGRLSTEAFF.

At least ten counts were recorded for this clonotype. V gene TRBV10-2 combines with J gene TRBJ2-4; 7 bases agree with TRBD1. There are 18 residues in the CDR3. The junction had 22 bases not matched to a gene; V was cut back by 8 bases and J by 6 bases. CDR1 is WSHSY, CDR2 SAAADI, per germline. The CDR3 nucleotides read TGCGCCAGCGCAGCTGGGACAGCTGGATACCGGTTAGGAAACATTCAGTACTTC. Its protein product is CASAAGTAGYRLGNIQYF.

This clonotype was seen at least ten times. The gene calls are TRBV5-1 and TRBJ1-2; D gene unclear. V lost 0 bases to trimming and J lost 10 bases, with 10 bases between them. Per germline, CDR1 SGHRS and CDR2 YFSETQ. CDR3 size: 12 residues. DNA for the CDR3: TGCGCCAGCAGCTTGGTTGCCAAGGTCTACACCTTC. This gives the protein CASSLVAKVYTF.

This clonotype was recorded at least ten times. V usage is TRBV6-5 and J usage is TRBJ1-2; a possible D gene is TRBD1 (5 bases). Per the germline V gene, CDR1 is MNHEY and CDR2 is SVGAGI. Trimming took off 11 bases at V and 6 bases at J, with 16 bases between the two ends. CDR3 size: 12 residues. The CDR3 here is CAASAGTNGYTF. For the CDR3, the DNA is TGTGCCGCCTCGGCGGGGACGAATGGCTACACCTTC.

This clonotype was recorded many times. This rearrangement joins TRBV6-2 or TRBV6-3 to TRBJ1-5; tentative D call: TRBD1 (5 bases). Germline values: CDR1 MNHEY, CDR2 SVGEGT. V was clipped by 7 bases and J by 9 bases, with 16 bases between them. This CDR3 contains 13 residues. CDR3 bases: TGTGCCAGCACCGATCCGGGGCCGGCGCCCCAGCATTTT. Protein: CASTDPGPAPQHF.

This clonotype was seen ten or more times. The chain is built from TRBV6-5 and TRBJ1-2, with 8 bases that match TRBD1. The CDR3 is 15 amino acids. The V gene end was trimmed by 0 bases and the J gene end by 3 bases; junction bases not matched to a gene: 3. CDR1 is MNHEY, CDR2 SVGAGI, per germline. In DNA form, the CDR3 reads TGTGCCAGCAGTTACTCTCAGGGGGCGGACTATGGCTACACCTTC. It yields the protein CASSYSQGADYGYTF.

This clonotype was seen a few times. CDR3 sequence: CASSRQGGTYEQYF. The CDR3 DNA reads TGTGCCAGCTCACGACAGGGTGGAACCTACGAGCAGTACTTC. V is TRBV9 and J is TRBJ2-7, with 7 bases identical to TRBD1. Trimming cost V 7 bases and J 2 bases; bases outside gene matches: 9. CDR1 and CDR2 from the germline V gene are SGDLS and YYNGEE. The CDR3 totals 14 residues.

This clonotype has at least ten counts. The rearrangement uses TRBV6-2 or TRBV6-3 and TRBJ1-1, with D hard to call. V shed 0 bases and J shed 1 base, with 12 bases lying between them. CDR1 MNHEY and CDR2 SVGEGT come from the germline V gene. This CDR3 is 16 amino acids long. CDR3 amino acids: CASSYSVLTKNTEAFF. CDR3 sequence (DNA): TGTGCCAGCAGTTACTCGGTTCTGACGAAGAACACTGAAGCTTTCTTT.

This clonotype was counted a few times. This chain links TRBV16 with TRBJ1-3; D unresolved. The CDR3 spans 19 residues. With 0 bases removed from V and 1 base from J, the gap between germline ends came to 19 bases. Germline V gene lookup returns CDR1 KGHSY and CDR2 FQNENV. The DNA for the CDR3 is TGTGCCAGCAGCCAATCGATATGGCGCTCCTACCGTTCTGGAAACACCATATATTTT. This gives the protein CASSQSIWRSYRSGNTIYF.

The rearrangement uses TRBV12-3 or TRBV12-4 and TRBJ2-7; 7 bases align to TRBD1. The CDR3 is made up of 15 amino acids. Trimming took 5 bases from V and 4 from J; bases not matched to a gene: 11. The DNA for the CDR3 is TGTGCCAGCAGTACCGCGACAGGGACCAATTACGAGCAGTACTTC. It specifies CASSTATGTNYEQYF.

This clonotype showed up many times. The chain has TRBV7-8 and TRBJ1-2, with 8 bases fitting TRBD1. CDR1 is SGHVS and CDR2 is FQNEAQ in the germline V gene. Trimming at V came to 3 bases and at J to 6 bases, leaving 9 bases not matched to a gene. CDR3 size: 15 residues. Here the CDR3 DNA reads TGTGCCAGCAGCTTTCCTAGACAGGGGCTGGATGGCTACACCTTC. Protein product: CASSFPRQGLDGYTF.

In this sample, this clonotype turned up many times. CDR3 in DNA: TGTGCCAGTAGTATATCCAACAGGGGATCGGGGTTGTACTATGGCTACACCTTC. It translates to CASSISNRGSGLYYGYTF. V usage is TRBV19 and J usage is TRBJ1-2; the match to TRBD1 covers 7 bases. CDR1 and CDR2 (germline): LNHDA, SQIVND (reference sequence). The CDR3 sequence is 18 residues long. V shed 2 bases, J shed 3 bases, and the junction held 15 bases outside the gene matches. The entire variable domain, with the rest obtained from reference TRBV19 and TRBJ1-2, is as follows: DGGITQSPKYLFRKEGQNVTLSCEQNLNHDAMYWYRQDPGQGLRLIYYSQIVNDFQKGDIAEGYSVSREKKESFPLTVTSAQKNPTAFYLCASSISNRGSGLYYGYTFGSGTRLTVV.

Ten or more counts support this clonotype. This chain joins TRBV12-3 or TRBV12-4 and TRBJ1-5; D might be TRBD1 (5 bases). This CDR3 is built from 16 residues. The V end was cut by 5 bases, the J end by 9 bases, with 23 bases between. As DNA, the CDR3 is TGTGCCAGCAGTCCTTCGGGAGGGGATCCCTTTTGGCCCCAGCATTTT. As protein: CASSPSGGDPFWPQHF.

The chain joins TRBV18 to TRBJ1-1; TRBD1 might be the D (5 bases). Germline assignment: CDR1 KGHSH and CDR2 LQKENI. CDR3 size: 16 residues. Trimming removed 3 bases from V and 0 bases from J, with 14 bases in between. Here the CDR3 DNA reads TGTGCCAGCTCACCCTGGGCCACAGGTCTGAACACTGAAGCTTTCTTT. Its translation is CASSPWATGLNTEAFF.

The chain carries TRBV11-1 and TRBJ1-1; TRBD1 might be the D (6 bases). Trimming removed 2 bases at V and 1 base at J, with 14 bases between. The CDR3 sequence is 16 residues long. Germline V gives CDR1 SGHAT, CDR2 FQDESV (reference sequence). Here the CDR3 DNA reads TGTGCCAGCAGCTTAAACAGGGTCAGGACGAACACTGAAGCTTTCTTT. It encodes CASSLNRVRTNTEAFF.

This chain connects TRBV12-3 or TRBV12-4 to TRBJ1-1, with no clear D. V was trimmed by 3 bases and J by 10 bases, leaving 9 bases between them. The CDR3 extends over 11 amino acids. CDR3 region: CASSFAGGAFF. CDR3 DNA: TGTGCCAGCAGTTTCGCGGGTGGAGCTTTCTTT.

This clonotype showed up just a few times. Given a much more abundant clone one base away, this may be a read error. The rearrangement links TRBV12-3 or TRBV12-4 to TRBJ2-4; weak D call: TRBD1 (8 bases). This CDR3 is 15 amino acids long. The CDR3 here is CASSPRQGRVNIKYF. The CDR3 nucleotides read TGTGCCAGCAGTCCACGACAGGGGAGGGTTAACATTAAGTACTTC.

This clonotype came up many times. J is TRBJ2-7 and V is TRBV11-2; D not resolved. CDR3 length equals 15 residues. Deletions cut 2 bases from V and 0 bases from J, with 11 bases between. CDR1 SGHAT and CDR2 FQNNGV come from the germline V gene. The CDR3 bases are TGTGCCAGCAGCTTAAATCCCCTCAGCTCCTACGAGCAGTACTTC. The encoded protein is CASSLNPLSSYEQYF.